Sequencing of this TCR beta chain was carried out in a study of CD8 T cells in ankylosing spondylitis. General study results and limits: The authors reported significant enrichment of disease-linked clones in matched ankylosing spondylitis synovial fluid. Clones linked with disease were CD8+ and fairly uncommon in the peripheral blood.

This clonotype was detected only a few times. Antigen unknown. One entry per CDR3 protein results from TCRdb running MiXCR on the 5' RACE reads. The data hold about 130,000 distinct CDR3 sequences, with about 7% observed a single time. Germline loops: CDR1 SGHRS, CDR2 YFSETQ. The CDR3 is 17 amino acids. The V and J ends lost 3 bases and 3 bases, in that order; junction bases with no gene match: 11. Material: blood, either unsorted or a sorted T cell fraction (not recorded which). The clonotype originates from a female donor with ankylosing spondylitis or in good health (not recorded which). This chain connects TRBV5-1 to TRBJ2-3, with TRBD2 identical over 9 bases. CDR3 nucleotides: TGCGCCAGCAGCTCCATGGCTAGCGGGGCCCTGACAGATACGCAGTATTTT. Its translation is CASSSMASGALTDTQYF.